One sample yielded the 27 T cell receptor beta chains listed below, sequenced in a study of T cells after yellow fever vaccination. TCRdb re-called the 5' RACE reads with MiXCR, one entry per CDR3 protein. Among fewer than 450,000 distinct CDR3 sequences listed, about 4% were seen once. This material consisted of PBMCs, taken 5 days after the yellow fever booster vaccination. These receptors were collected from a man aged 18-30 years who received the YFV17D yellow fever vaccine.

This clonotype turned up a few times. The chain carries TRBV20-1 and TRBJ2-2, with 10 bases aligning to TRBD1. The CDR3 extends over 15 amino acids. Germline V gives CDR1 DFQATT, CDR2 SNEGSKA (reference sequence). The V gene end was trimmed by 5 bases and the J gene end by 3 bases; junction bases not matched to a gene: 6. DNA of the CDR3: TGCAGTGCTCAGGACAGGGGGATGTACACCGGGGAGCTGTTTTTT. Translating gives CSAQDRGMYTGELFF.

This sequence joins TRBV25-1 and TRBJ1-1; 9 nucleotides match TRBD1. The CDR3 contains 17 residues. J was trimmed by 2 bases and V by 6 bases; bases with no gene match: 13. Germline CDR1 MGHDK, CDR2 SYGVNS. CDR3 nucleotide sequence: TGTGCCAGCAGAGGGCCCACCGGGACAGGGAAAAACACTGAAGCTTTCTTT. Translated, it gives CASRGPTGTGKNTEAFF.

The chain combines TRBV5-6 with TRBJ1-1; a weak D match, TRBD1 (6 bases). The length of the CDR3 is 15 residues. Trimming removed 5 bases at V and 3 bases at J, with 17 bases between. The V gene's germline CDR1 is SGHDT and CDR2 YYEEEE. The CDR3 bases are TGTGCCAGCAGTTTTGGACAGAGACAATACACTGAAGCTTTCTTT. Protein sequence: CASSFGQRQYTEAFF.

At least ten counts were recorded for this clonotype. The chain carries TRBV7-2 and TRBJ2-3, with D tentatively TRBD2 (7 bases). CDR3 length equals 15 residues. The ends were cut back, 1 base at V and 2 bases at J, with 10 bases in the middle. The germline V gene has CDR1 SGHTA and CDR2 FQGNSA. The CDR3 DNA reads as TGTGCCAGCAGCTTAGGGGCGGGGGCCACAGATACGCAGTATTTT. It specifies CASSLGAGATDTQYF.

The rearrangement links TRBV7-8 to TRBJ2-7, with D possibly matching TRBD1 (5 bases). The length of the CDR3 is 14 residues. V dropped 5 bases and J dropped 2 bases, with 13 bases sitting between them. Germline lookup yields CDR1 SGHVS and CDR2 FQNEAQ. CDR3 sequence (DNA): TGTGCCAGCAGCCTAGACAGCAAAACCTACGAGCAGTACGTC. Its translation: CASSLDSKTYEQYV.

This clonotype appeared many times. The chain uses TRBV12-3 or TRBV12-4 and TRBJ2-3, with 7 positions matching TRBD2. Trimming at V came to 5 bases and at J to 12 bases, leaving 11 bases not matched to a gene. CDR3 length: 13 amino acids. The CDR3 sequence: CASSPEGRGVQYF. The DNA for the CDR3 is TGTGCCAGCAGTCCCGAGGGGAGGGGCGTTCAGTATTTT.

This clonotype was counted ten times or more. J is TRBJ2-7 and V is TRBV5-6; D gene unclear. The V end was cut by 5 bases, the J end by 3 bases, with 15 bases between. The CDR3 is made up of 14 amino acids. Germline V gene sequence: CDR1 SGHDT, CDR2 YYEEEE. The CDR3 region is CASRALDGFYEQYV. CDR3 sequence (DNA): TGTGCCAGCAGAGCTCTGGACGGTTTCTACGAGCAGTACGTC.

This clonotype has only a few counts. The chain is built from TRBV6-5 and TRBJ1-1; tentative D call: TRBD1 (5 bases). This CDR3 is 16 amino acids long. The V gene's germline CDR1 is MNHEY and CDR2 SVGAGI. With 7 bases removed from V and 0 bases from J, the gap between germline ends came to 18 bases. The CDR3 DNA follows: TGTGCCAGCAATCCCCAAGGGGAGGCGATGAACACTGAAGCTTTCTTT. This sequence encodes CASNPQGEAMNTEAFF.

This clonotype was detected ten times or more. Here the CDR3 reads CASSQELGTGPQNIQYF. The CDR3 DNA reads TGTGCCAGCAGCCAAGAATTAGGGACAGGGCCTCAAAACATTCAGTACTTC. The chain combines TRBV14 with TRBJ2-4, with 9 positions matching TRBD1. The CDR3 totals 17 residues. The J segment lost 5 bases and the V segment lost 0 bases, leaving 8 bases of the junction unmatched. Germline assignment: CDR1 SGHDN and CDR2 FVKESK.

This clonotype was seen many times. The V gene is TRBV2, the J gene TRBJ2-7; 8 bases agree with TRBD2. This CDR3 is 13 amino acids long. With 6 bases clipped from V and 7 bases from J, the junction kept 8 bases outside the gene matches. Germline V gene sequence: CDR1 SNHLY, CDR2 FYNNEI. The CDR3 bases are TGTGCCAGCAGAAACGGGGGGGCGGAGGAGCAGTACTTC. It yields the protein CASRNGGAEEQYF.

The sample holds a few counts of this clonotype. The chain couples TRBV11-1 to TRBJ2-1, with 9 bases lining up with TRBD1. The junction had 8 bases not matched to a gene; V was cut back by 5 bases and J by 6 bases. The CDR3 totals 15 residues. CDR1 and CDR2 from the germline V gene are SGHAT and FQDESV (reference sequence). This chain's CDR3 is CASSPRTGVGNEQFF. The CDR3 DNA reads as TGTGCCAGCAGCCCACGGACAGGGGTAGGCAATGAGCAGTTCTTC.

There are many counts of this clonotype. The chain employs TRBV7-2 and TRBJ1-2; D unclear. This CDR3 spans 13 amino acids. Germline lookup yields CDR1 SGHTA and CDR2 FQGNSA. The V end was cut by 5 bases, the J end by 8 bases, with 15 bases between. CDR3 bases: TGTGCCAGCAGCGCCTCGCCAACTGTCGGCTACACCTTC. Translation: CASSASPTVGYTF. Full variable domain (outside the CDR3, taken from reference TRBV7-2 and TRBJ1-2): GAGVSQSPSNKVTEKGKDVELRCDPISGHTALYWYRQSLGQGLEFLIYFQGNSAPDKSGLPSDRFSAERTGGSVSTLTIQRTQQEDSAVYLCASSASPTVGYTFGSGTRLTVV.

At least ten counts were recorded for this clonotype. The rearrangement uses TRBV7-2 and TRBJ1-3; D unresolved. Germline V gene sequence: CDR1 SGHTA, CDR2 FQGNSA. V dropped 2 bases and J dropped 11 bases, with 10 bases sitting between them. This CDR3 has 12 amino acids. CDR3 DNA sequence: TGTGCCAGCAGCTTAAGTGCACTCGCCATATATTTT. This codes for CASSLSALAIYF.

The chain carries TRBV3-1 and TRBJ2-7; perhaps TRBD1 as D (6 bases). This CDR3 is built from 13 residues. Germline lookup yields CDR1 LGHDT and CDR2 YNNKEL (reference sequence). Deletions cut 2 bases from V and 6 bases from J, with 11 bases between. This CDR3 is CASSQPNRVEQYF. The CDR3 region has the DNA TGTGCCAGCAGCCAACCAAACAGGGTCGAGCAGTACTTC.

The gene calls are TRBV20-1 and TRBJ2-1; TRBD2 aligns across 7 bases. The CDR3 consists of 12 residues. Germline-derived CDR1 and CDR2 are DFQATT and SNEGSKA (reference sequence). Unmatched junction bases numbered 7, after V lost 0 bases and J lost 14 bases. The CDR3 bases are TGCAGTGCTAGAGAAGCGGGGCGAGGGGAGTTCTTC. Its translation is CSAREAGRGEFF.

Worth noting for this clonotype: A junction boundary mismatches the germline segment, possibly from a read error. This chain connects TRBV28 to TRBJ2-5; D could derive from TRBD1 or TRBD2 (5 bases each). Germline V gene lookup returns CDR1 MDHEN and CDR2 SYDVKM. CDR3 size: 13 residues. CDR3 DNA: TGTGCCAGCACCGGGGCGCGCCAAGAGAGCCAGTACTTC. Translating it yields CASTGARQESQYF.

This clonotype has more than one count but fewer than ten. The gene calls are TRBV5-6 and TRBJ2-1; D tentatively reads TRBD1 or TRBD2 (5 bases each). Trimming left V 1 base short and J 10 bases short, with 21 bases between. This CDR3 has 16 residues. CDR1 is SGHDT and CDR2 is YYEEEE in the germline V gene. CDR3 loop: CASSLNRDRREPEQFF. The CDR3, as DNA: TGTGCCAGCAGCTTGAACCGGGACCGACGCGAGCCGGAGCAGTTCTTC.

The CDR3: CASRRGLAPSGANVLTF. The CDR3 bases are TGTGCCAGTCGAAGGGGACTAGCCCCCTCTGGGGCCAACGTCCTGACTTTC. V usage is TRBV19 and J usage is TRBJ2-6, with 9 bases aligning to TRBD2. CDR1 and CDR2 from the germline V gene are LNHDA and SQIVND (reference sequence). This CDR3 comprises 17 residues. V lost 8 bases, J lost 0 bases, and 8 bases stayed unmatched.

This clonotype was detected only a few times. The genes are TRBV30 and TRBJ1-1; TRBD1 agrees at 7 bases. V trimming: 2 bases; J trimming: 4 bases; junction bases outside the gene matches: 7. The CDR3 totals 14 residues. In germline, CDR1 is GTSNPN, CDR2 SVGIG (reference sequence). The CDR3 reads CAWSSGQFGTEAFF. In DNA, the CDR3 is TGTGCCTGGAGTTCGGGACAGTTTGGCACTGAAGCTTTCTTT.

This clonotype has only a few counts. The gene calls are TRBV5-4 and TRBJ1-1; 7 positions agree with TRBD1. The CDR3 is 14 residues long. CDR1 is SGHNT and CDR2 is YYREEE in the germline V gene (reference sequence). V shed 9 bases, J shed 1 base, and the junction held 9 bases outside the gene matches. CDR3 amino acids: CATLPDRANTEAFF. The CDR3 DNA reads as TGTGCCACCCTCCCCGACAGGGCGAACACTGAAGCTTTCTTT.

This clonotype was found a few times. The V gene is TRBV27, the J gene TRBJ2-7; 7 bases are shared with TRBD1. With V trimmed by 4 bases and J by 2 bases, 5 bases remained unmatched. Germline lookup yields CDR1 MNHEY and CDR2 SMNVEV (reference sequence). This CDR3 contains 14 residues. The CDR3 is CASSWATGPYEQYF. Written as DNA, the CDR3 is TGTGCCAGCAGTTGGGCGACAGGGCCCTACGAGCAGTACTTC.

This clonotype was recorded a few times. The chain links TRBV30 to TRBJ2-2; 10 bases agree with TRBD1. This CDR3 region has 15 residues. The V and J ends lost 7 bases and 7 bases, in that order; junction bases with no gene match: 12. Germline V gene sequence: CDR1 GTSNPN, CDR2 SVGIG (reference sequence). CDR3 DNA: TGTGCCTCAACTCCGGGACAGGGGAGAATCGGGGAGCTGTTTTTT. Translation gives CASTPGQGRIGELFF.

The chain is built from TRBV2 and TRBJ1-4, with D perhaps matching TRBD1 (6 bases). The CDR3 length is 14 residues. V gave up 6 bases and J gave up 4 bases, with 12 bases separating them. The germline gives CDR1 SNHLY, CDR2 FYNNEI. CDR3 nucleotides: TGTGCCAGCAGCAACAGGGCCTTTAATGAAAAACTGTTTTTT. Amino acids: CASSNRAFNEKLFF.

The rearrangement joins TRBV7-3 to TRBJ2-1; TRBD1 is a possible D gene (6 bases). Germline lookup yields CDR1 SGHTA and CDR2 FQGTGA. This CDR3 is built from 11 residues. V was shortened by 6 bases and J by 10 bases, with 10 bases between the two germline ends. CDR3 in DNA: TGTGCCAGCAGGGACGGACAGGAGCAGTTCTTC. It codes for CASRDGQEQFF.

This clonotype was observed a few times. The chain couples TRBV11-2 to TRBJ2-3; D is unresolved. Germline V gives CDR1 SGHAT, CDR2 FQNNGV. V gave up 5 bases and J gave up 6 bases, with 18 bases separating them. The CDR3 has 15 amino acids. The CDR3 nucleotides are TGTGCCAGCAGCCCCGAACTATCGCCTAGGGATACGCAGTATTTT. It yields the protein CASSPELSPRDTQYF.

The chain uses TRBV10-2 and TRBJ2-7; no definite D call. Trimming removed 7 bases at V and 6 bases at J, with 10 bases between. The CDR3 is 11 amino acids. Germline V gives CDR1 WSHSY, CDR2 SAAADI. CDR3 region: CASTPETEQYF. DNA for the CDR3: TGCGCCAGCACCCCGGAAACCGAGCAGTACTTC.

This clonotype was detected a few times. The chain recombines TRBV2 with TRBJ2-5, with 10 bases identical to TRBD1. The germline V gene has CDR1 SNHLY and CDR2 FYNNEI. The junction had 4 bases not matched to a gene; V was cut back by 7 bases and J by 5 bases. The CDR3 is 13 residues long. CDR3 protein: CASNPGQGETQYF. CDR3 in DNA: TGTGCCAGCAACCCGGGACAGGGGGAGACCCAGTACTTC. The variable domain in full, completed from reference TRBV2 and TRBJ2-5, reads EPEVTQTPSHQVTQMGQEVILRCVPISNHLYFYWYRQILGQKVEFLVSFYNNEISEKSEIFDDQFSVERPDGSNFTLKIRSTKLEDSAMYFCASNPGQGETQYFGPGTRLLVL.